This T cell receptor (beta chain) was found in a study of a mutant IDH1 vaccine in newly diagnosed glioma. Study-wide background: Patients arrived already treated with radiotherapy, temozolomide, or both, most having had both.

Broader study findings: Pseudoprogression showed no apparent link to changes in top peripheral T cell clonotypes.

V was pared by 0 bases and J by 8 bases, with 17 bases between. CDR1 and CDR2 from the germline V gene are GTSNPN and SVGIG (reference sequence). CDR3 length equals 16 residues. Of note for this clone: What it binds is not known.

Time point described: week 23, last vaccination. Vaccination used 300 ug of mutant IDH1 20-mer peptide per dose, with topical imiquimod. Profiling relied on immunoSEQ multiplex PCR, and the TCRdb table lists in-frame clones only, not all of them. The sample carries approximately 66,000 clones, over 70% recorded once. The material was PBMCs, obtained from a glioma patient whose treatment included an IDH1 peptide vaccine. The receptor was derived from a man between 18 and 29 years old with glioma. The chain employs TRBV30 and TRBJ1-6; no reliable D call. DNA of the CDR3: TGTGCCTGGAGTGTAATGCGTCCAGCTCGGCATTCACCCCTCCACTTT. This encodes CAWSVMRPARHSPLHF.